This entry lists 21 T cell receptor beta chains sequenced from one sample in a study of metastatic and nonmetastatic thyroid tumors. With MiXCR, TCRdb called clones anew from the PCR reads. The top ten clones hold 20% to 25% of a sample with several thousand clones, around 32% of them seen once. Ahead of thyroid surgery, no patient had received treatment of any kind. What was sequenced was adjacent normal tissue. Receptor source: a female donor with papillary thyroid cancer or a benign thyroid nodule (not recorded which). Some clones in this sample may be carry-over from other donors' samples.

This rearrangement joins TRBV11-2 to TRBJ1-1, with no clear D. V dropped 4 bases and J dropped 7 bases, with 22 bases sitting between them. CDR3 length: 16 residues. Per germline, CDR1 SGHAT and CDR2 FQNNGV. Here the CDR3 DNA reads TGTGCCAGCAGCTCCGCAACCTCTGAGAGTCCCTATGAAGCTTTCTTT. This translates into CASSSATSESPYEAFF.

This clone was counted at least ten times. A much more abundant neighbour one base away suggests this may be a read error. The CDR3 DNA reads as TGTGCCAGCAGTCCACGACAGGGCTCCTCCGAGCAGTACTTC. Translation gives CASSPRQGSSEQYF. The rearrangement links TRBV9 to TRBJ2-7; 7 nucleotides agree with TRBD1. From germline, CDR1 is SGDLS and CDR2 YYNGEE. There are 14 residues in the CDR3.

Regarding this clone: Because the CDR3's place on the DNA is in doubt, the DNA is left out and the CDR3 is given as listed by TCRdb. The chain is built from TRBV6-5 and TRBJ2-1; the table gives TRBD1 as D, unverified against the DNA. The CDR3 is 20 amino acids in total, end residues counted. Germline loops: CDR1 MNHEY, CDR2 SVGAGI. The CDR3 protein is CASSPQGAGYGYTFGNEQFF.

About this clone itself: It is likely a read error, because the conserved phenylalanine at the end of the CDR3 is missing. Because the CDR3's place on the DNA is in doubt, the DNA is left out and the CDR3 is given as listed by TCRdb. V gene TRBV4-1 combines with J gene TRBJ2-1; the table calls TRBD2, which could not be checked here. Germline-derived CDR1 and CDR2 are MGHRA and YSYEKL. From its first to its last residue, the CDR3 has 15 amino acids. The CDR3: CASSKTGTNYNAEFL.

This clone showed up just a few times. CDR3 amino acids: CASSFSGAGYEQYF. CDR3 coding DNA: TGTGCCAGCAGTTTTAGCGGGGCCGGCTACGAGCAGTACTTC. The V gene is TRBV6-1, the J gene TRBJ2-7; 8 positions agree with TRBD2. The V gene's germline CDR1 is MNHNS and CDR2 SASEGT. V shed 5 bases and J 3 bases; nucleotides not matched to a gene: 6. The CDR3 loop spans 14 amino acids.

This clone occurred a few times. The chain links TRBV27 to TRBJ2-1, with D perhaps TRBD1 (6 bases). The germline CDR1 and CDR2 sequences are MNHEY and SMNVEV (reference sequence). The V end lost 8 bases, the J end lost 4 bases, and 12 bases lay between the germline ends. This CDR3 has 13 amino acids. In DNA, the CDR3 is TGTGCCAGCCAAAAAGGACAGTACAATGAGCAGTTCTTC. Its translation: CASQKGQYNEQFF.

In this sample, this clone is large. Different DNA sequences within this sample yield the same CDR3. The chain carries TRBV6-1 and TRBJ2-7, with 11 bases identical to TRBD2. The CDR3 contains 16 residues. The V and J ends lost 7 bases and 6 bases, in that order; junction bases with no gene match: 14. The germline V gene has CDR1 MNHNS and CDR2 SASEGT. CDR3: CASTHDSGRAFSEQYF. The CDR3 bases are TGTGCCAGCACCCACGATAGCGGGAGGGCCTTTAGCGAGCAGTACTTC.

This clone came up a few times. The chain recombines TRBV27 with TRBJ1-2; D not certain. CDR3 length: 13 amino acids. Germline CDR1 reads MNHEY; CDR2 reads SMNVEV (reference sequence). V lost 5 bases and J lost 7, with 14 bases in between. In DNA, the CDR3 is TGTGCCAGCAGTCTTGTACCTGGAAGTGGCTACACCTTC. Amino acids: CASSLVPGSGYTF.

The V call is TRBV6-5, the J call TRBJ1-6; D may be TRBD1 (5 bases). The CDR3 extends over 15 amino acids. Germline CDR1 MNHEY, CDR2 SVGAGI. Trimming left V 7 bases short and J 8 bases short, with 18 bases between. The CDR3 reads CASTSRELGDSPLHF. The CDR3, as DNA: TGTGCCAGCACTTCACGGGAGTTAGGGGATTCACCCCTCCACTTT.

The chain recombines TRBV20-1 with TRBJ2-7, with 7 bases fitting TRBD2. V was clipped by 5 bases and J by 6 bases; unmatched bases: 10. The germline V gene has CDR1 DFQATT and CDR2 SNEGSKA (reference sequence). This CDR3 region has 13 residues. Written as DNA, the CDR3 is TGCAGTGCTGCCCCCAGCGGGAAGGTCGAGCAGTACTTC. Translated: CSAAPSGKVEQYF.

This clone occurred a few times. The CDR3 does not close with the conserved phenylalanine or tryptophan, likely indicating a read error. The CDR3, as DNA: TGTGCCAGCAGTCCTGGGACAGGGAGGACAGATACGCAGTATCTT. Protein product: CASSPGTGRTDTQYL. This chain uses TRBV28 with TRBJ2-3; 9 bases fit TRBD1. This CDR3 region has 15 residues. Per the germline V gene, CDR1 is MDHEN and CDR2 is SYDVKM. Trimming took 5 bases from V and 3 from J; bases not matched to a gene: 6.

This chain connects TRBV6-6 to TRBJ2-3, with TRBD2 matching 13 bases. Germline CDR1 MNHNY, CDR2 SVGAGI (reference sequence). The junction had 14 bases not matched to a gene; V was cut back by 7 bases and J by 4 bases. The CDR3 spans 18 residues. The CDR3 DNA reads as TGTGCCAGCATTAACGGGACTAGCGGGACCAAATGGCCAGATACGCAGTATTTT. It translates to CASINGTSGTKWPDTQYF.

This clone showed up just a few times. This chain joins TRBV6-2 or TRBV6-3 and TRBJ1-1; 7 nucleotides agree with TRBD1. Looked up from germline, CDR1 is MNHEY and CDR2 is SVGEGT. CDR3 size: 15 residues. V was clipped by 2 bases and J by 1 base; unmatched bases: 4. The CDR3 is CASSYAGQENTEAFF. The CDR3 coding sequence is TGTGCCAGCAGTTACGCCGGACAGGAGAACACTGAAGCTTTCTTT.

The chain links TRBV28 to TRBJ2-1; D might be TRBD2 (6 bases). V was clipped by 2 bases and J by 0 bases, with 14 bases between them. The CDR3 is 17 amino acids. CDR1 MDHEN and CDR2 SYDVKM come from the germline V gene. In DNA form, the CDR3 reads TGTGCCAGCAGTTTAATCGGCGGGACGGGCTCCTACAATGAGCAGTTCTTC. Its translation: CASSLIGGTGSYNEQFF.

The genes are TRBV5-4 and TRBJ1-1, with no clear D. Germline V gives CDR1 SGHNT, CDR2 YYREEE (reference sequence). The length of the CDR3 is 14 residues. Trimming removed 3 bases at V and 5 bases at J, with 14 bases between. In DNA, the CDR3 is TGTGCCAGCAGCTCTCAAACCGGGTTGACTGAAGCTTTCTTT. Residues: CASSSQTGLTEAFF.

The gene calls are TRBV6-1 and TRBJ2-7; the D gene is possibly TRBD1 (5 bases). The CDR3 consists of 13 residues. Germline assignment: CDR1 MNHNS and CDR2 SASEGT. The V end lost 5 bases, the J end lost 3 bases, and 11 bases lay between the germline ends. This CDR3 is CASSPTQGYEQYF. CDR3 DNA: TGTGCCAGCAGTCCCACCCAGGGCTACGAGCAGTACTTC.

The V and J genes are TRBV6-5 and TRBJ1-6, with TRBD1 as a possible D gene (6 bases). The CDR3 is 18 amino acids. Trimming removed 4 bases at V and 9 bases at J, with 25 bases between. Per the germline V gene, CDR1 is MNHEY and CDR2 is SVGAGI. CDR3 bases: TGTGCCAGCAGTTTCGCGGCGTCCACCCGGGGGGCGTCTTCACCCCTCCACTTT. Translated: CASSFAASTRGASSPLHF.

In this sample, this clone turned up a few times. The chain joins TRBV28 to TRBJ1-4, with D tentatively TRBD1 (5 bases). The CDR3 length is 15 residues. The germline CDR1 and CDR2 sequences are MDHEN and SYDVKM. Trimming cost V 0 bases and J 3 bases, with 8 bases left between them. The CDR3 reads CASSLWSGSNEKLFF. CDR3 nucleotide sequence: TGTGCCAGCAGTTTATGGTCAGGGTCTAATGAAAAACTGTTTTTT.

V usage is TRBV6-1 and J usage is TRBJ1-2; D unclear. CDR1 is MNHNS and CDR2 is SASEGT in the germline V gene. Between the trimmed V and J ends, which lost 1 base and 4 bases, there was a span of 1 base. This CDR3 region has 11 residues. CDR3 amino acids: CASSEGYGYTF. The CDR3 bases are TGTGCCAGCAGTGAAGGCTATGGCTACACCTTC.

The rearrangement links TRBV19 to TRBJ2-1; 7 bases line up with TRBD1. This CDR3 region has 17 residues. Germline CDR1 and CDR2: LNHDA and SQIVND (reference sequence). Losses at the gene ends were 2 bases for V and 7 bases for J; bases not matched to a gene: 14. As DNA, the CDR3 is TGTGCCAGTAGTATACCCTCCCGACAGGGCCGGGGTAATGAGCAGTTCTTC. It encodes CASSIPSRQGRGNEQFF.

V gene TRBV11-1 combines with J gene TRBJ2-7, with 9 bases lining up with TRBD1. Per the germline V gene, CDR1 is SGHAT and CDR2 is FQDESV (reference sequence). The length of the CDR3 is 17 residues. V was pared by 5 bases and J by 0 bases, with 11 bases of the junction left unmatched. CDR3 coding DNA: TGTGCCAGCAGCAGAGGACAGGGGTACTCTTTCTCCTACGAGCAGTACTTC. It specifies CASSRGQGYSFSYEQYF.